The source of this T cell receptor (beta chain) is a study of T cell changes during pregnancy in multiple sclerosis. Trimming left V 2 bases short and J 3 bases short, with 2 bases between. This CDR3 has 11 residues. The germline CDR1 and CDR2 sequences are SQVTM and ANQGSEA. Assay used: immunoSEQ multiplex PCR; TCRdb lists only in-frame clones, some missing. The sample yields 90,000 to 100,000 clones, about 92% seen once. This chain links TRBV29-1 with TRBJ2-1; D not certain. Sequencing used peripheral blood, obtained after pregnancy. The receptor was derived from a female donor in good health, enrolled as a control in a pregnancy study. Here the CDR3 reads CSVELYNEQFF. The CDR3 DNA sequence: TGCAGCGTTGAACTCTACAATGAGCAGTTCTTC.